Sequencing of this T cell receptor beta chain was carried out in a study of human T cells and chemical hapten exposure. Study in general: Diphenylcyclopropenone doses were given weekly to the scalps of patients across the approximately 24-week study. Study observations and caveats: While controls formed fewer of them, expanded TCRs formed significantly more large CDR3 similarity clusters. More PT1 expanded TCRs went with higher patch test scores.

How the authors handled the data: A per-sample median of roughly 91,000 TCRs was observed, with a range of roughly 20,000 to 690,600. From the RACE reads, TCRdb called clonotypes with MiXCR, one entry per CDR3 protein. The V and J calls shown here were made by TCRdb, not taken from the authors' results. The sample consists of 70,000 to 80,000 distinct CDR3 sequences, approximately 35% of them appearing once. This clonotype was observed a few times. Its antigen remains unidentified. This sample's time point: patch test 1, 2 weeks after DPC sensitization. Treatment here: therapeutic diphenylcyclopropenone sensitization with weekly scalp DPC. Germline V CDR1 and CDR2: SGHRS, YFSETQ. J lost 0 bases, V lost 4 bases, and 3 bases had no gene match. This CDR3 region has 15 residues.

The clonotype was recovered from a man aged 35-49 years with alopecia areata. Some clones in this sample may be carry-over from other donors' samples. The rearrangement joins TRBV5-1 to TRBJ1-1; 10 bases agree with TRBD1. The specimen comprised whole blood, sampled in connection with sensitization to the hapten diphenylcyclopropenone (DPC). As DNA, the CDR3 is TGCGCCAGCAGCCTGGGGACAGGGGTGAACACTGAAGCTTTCTTT. Translating it yields CASSLGTGVNTEAFF. The full variable domain, with the rest looked up from reference TRBV5-1 and TRBJ1-1, is KAGVTQTPRYLIKTRGQQVTLSCSPISGHRSVSWYQQTPGQGLQFLFEYFSETQRNKGNFPGRFSGRQFSNSRSEMNVSTLELGDSALYLCASSLGTGVNTEAFFGQGTRLTVV.